This T cell receptor (beta chain) is from a study of neurological immune-mediated disorders (dated by TCRdb to between 2018 and 2020). Background for the entire study: Peripheral blood TCR-beta repertoires from HTLV-I-associated myelopathy (HAM/TSP) patients, multiple sclerosis patients and healthy controls were compared by UMI-based sequencing. Of the approximately 66 subjects in the cohort, about 14 were HAM/TSP patients, around 35 were multiple sclerosis patients, and around 20 were healthy controls. The approximately 110 TCR-beta libraries included longitudinal samples, technical triplicates and paired sorted CD4+ and CD8+ T-cell subsets alongside PBMC samples. The research as a whole found: TCR clonal expansion was greatest in HAM/TSP patients and smallest in MS patients, who ranked below even healthy controls. Expanded clones from different subjects shared no identical CDR3 amino acid sequences, which suggests that TCR-beta repertoires were private in all groups.

Libraries from unsorted PBMCs were made from 2 million PBMCs kept in RNAlater at -80 degrees C until RNA extraction. Peripheral blood was subjected to Ficoll-Hypaque density gradient centrifugation to isolate PBMCs, which were then cryopreserved in liquid nitrogen. This clonotype was seen at least ten times. What this receptor recognizes is not known. One base away there is no much larger clone; base qualities are not given. cDNA was synthesized by template-switch 5'RACE using a primer carrying a 10-nucleotide random unique molecular identifier by which each TCR transcript was tagged. Over 180 million TCR-beta sequences, covering 15-18 subjects, were produced in each sequencing run. The RNeasy kit was used for extraction of total RNA. The KAPA Real-time Library Amplification kit was used to amplify TCR-beta VDJ regions with primers for the TCR constant region and the 5'RACE anchor. A first PCR added sample indexes and Illumina adaptors, and a second PCR then raised library yield. After Ampure bead purification, the roughly 650 bp TCR product was size-selected on a 2% E-gel SizeSelection system. Library quality was checked on a Bioanalyzer, concentration was measured with Qubit, and libraries were quantified with the Kapa Library Quantification kit before pooling. Libraries were sequenced paired-end 2 x 150 bp on an Illumina HiSeq 2500. To increase sequence diversity, about 25-30% phiX was spiked into each library pool. The published analysis was carried out like this. Quality-filtered reads were processed with the UMI-based MiGEC pipeline, and over 90% of raw TCR sequences were removed by the MiGEC pipeline during error correction. VDJ genes were aligned to IMGT germline references, and clonotypes were defined by unique CDR3 amino acid sequence plus V-J genes. Clonal expansion, Shannon diversity and CDR3 relatedness (CalcPairwiseDistances, ClusterSamples) were evaluated with VDJtools, and phylogenetic trees were built with CLCbio workbench. A clone was classed as expanded if it had 8 or more unique UMIs, a cutoff based on coefficient-of-variation modelling across technical triplicates. Clones were called with MiXCR by TCRdb after fastp trimmed the public reads at Q25, and only in-frame beta chains were retained. Records with the same CDR3 protein are collapsed into one entry carrying the most frequent genes and DNA. The V and J calls here are based on TCRdb, not the publication. The sample table lists about 59,000 distinct CDR3 sequences, 10% to 15% of them with a count of one. The top ten constitute 9.5% to 12% of the sample.

The germline V gene provides CDR1 SGHRS and CDR2 YFSETQ. The CDR3 runs 13 residues from the cysteine to the phenylalanine. Only the CDR3 DNA is retained, 39 bases long and in frame from the first base. The junction carries 8 bases between V and J, which are trimmed by 4 bases and 1 base respectively. This sequence was found in a woman aged 55-75 years with HTLV-1-associated myelopathy (HAM/TSP). The specimen sequenced was PBMCs. The V gene is TRBV5-1 and the J gene is TRBJ2-5, with the D gene uncertain. The sequence in DNA is TGCGCCAGCAGCGCTCCCTTCCAAGAGACCCAGTACTTC. Its amino acids are CASSAPFQETQYF.